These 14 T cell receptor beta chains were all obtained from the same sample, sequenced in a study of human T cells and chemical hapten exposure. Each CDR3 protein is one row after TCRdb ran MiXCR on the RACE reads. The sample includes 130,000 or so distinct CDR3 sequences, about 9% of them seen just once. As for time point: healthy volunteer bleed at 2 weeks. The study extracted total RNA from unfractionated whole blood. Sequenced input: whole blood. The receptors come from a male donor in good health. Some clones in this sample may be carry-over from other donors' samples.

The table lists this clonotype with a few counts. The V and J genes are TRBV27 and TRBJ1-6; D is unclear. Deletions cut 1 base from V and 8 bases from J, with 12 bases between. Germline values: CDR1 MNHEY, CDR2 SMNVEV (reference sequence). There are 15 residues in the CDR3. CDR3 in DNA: TGTGCCAGCAGTTTATGGGGTGGCAAGGATTCACCCCTCCACTTT. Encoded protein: CASSLWGGKDSPLHF.

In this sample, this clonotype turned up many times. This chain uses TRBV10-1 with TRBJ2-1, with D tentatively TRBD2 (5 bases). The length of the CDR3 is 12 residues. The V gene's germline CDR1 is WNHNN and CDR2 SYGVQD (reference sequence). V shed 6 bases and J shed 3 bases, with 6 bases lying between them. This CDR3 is CASSDYYNEQFF. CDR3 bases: TGCGCCAGCAGCGACTACTACAATGAGCAGTTCTTC.

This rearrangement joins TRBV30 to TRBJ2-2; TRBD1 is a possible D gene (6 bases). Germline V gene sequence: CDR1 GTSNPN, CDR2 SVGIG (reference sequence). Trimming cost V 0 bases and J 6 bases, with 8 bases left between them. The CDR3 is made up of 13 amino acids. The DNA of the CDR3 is TGTGCCTGGAGTGTAGGGGGAGCCGGGGAGCTGTTTTTT. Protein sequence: CAWSVGGAGELFF.

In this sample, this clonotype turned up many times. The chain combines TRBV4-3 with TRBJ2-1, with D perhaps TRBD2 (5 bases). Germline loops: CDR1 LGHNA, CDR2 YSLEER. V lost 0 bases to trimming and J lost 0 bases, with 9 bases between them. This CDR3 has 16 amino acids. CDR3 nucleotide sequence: TGCGCCAGCAGCCAAGATACGGGAACCTCCTACAATGAGCAGTTCTTC. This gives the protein CASSQDTGTSYNEQFF.

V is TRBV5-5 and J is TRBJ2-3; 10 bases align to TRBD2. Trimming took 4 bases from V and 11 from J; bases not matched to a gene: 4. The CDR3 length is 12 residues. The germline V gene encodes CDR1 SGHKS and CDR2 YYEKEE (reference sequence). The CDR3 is CASSPGLAEQYF. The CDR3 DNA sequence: TGTGCCAGCAGCCCCGGACTAGCGGAGCAGTATTTT. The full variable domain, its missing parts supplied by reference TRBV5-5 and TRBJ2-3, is DAGVTQSPTHLIKTRGQQVTLRCSPISGHKSVSWYQQVLGQGPQFIFQYYEKEERGRGNFPDRFSARQFPNYSSELNVNALLLGDSALYLCASSPGLAEQYFGPGTRLTVL.

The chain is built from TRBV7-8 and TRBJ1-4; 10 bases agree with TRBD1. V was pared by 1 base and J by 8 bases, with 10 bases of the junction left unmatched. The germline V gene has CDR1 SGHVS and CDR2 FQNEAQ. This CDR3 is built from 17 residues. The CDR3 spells CASSLDRQGAFPEKLFF. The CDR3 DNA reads TGTGCCAGCAGCTTAGACCGACAGGGGGCTTTTCCAGAAAAACTGTTTTTT.

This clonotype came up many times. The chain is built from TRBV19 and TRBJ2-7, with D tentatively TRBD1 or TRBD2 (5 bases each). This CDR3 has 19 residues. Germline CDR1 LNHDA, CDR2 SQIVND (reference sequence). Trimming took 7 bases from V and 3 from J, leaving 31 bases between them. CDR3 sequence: CASTPTLLRDGFRFYEQYF. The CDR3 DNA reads TGTGCCAGTACCCCAACCCTCCTCCGGGACGGATTCAGATTCTACGAGCAGTACTTC.

The CDR3 loop is CASSLAGDNANTEAFF. The CDR3 region has the DNA TGTGCCAGCAGCTTAGCCGGGGACAATGCGAACACTGAAGCTTTCTTT. The chain combines TRBV11-2 with TRBJ1-1, with D possibly being TRBD1 (6 bases). V was clipped by 1 base and J by 1 base, with 13 bases between them. The CDR3 sequence is 16 residues long. Germline CDR1 is SGHAT and CDR2 is FQNNGV.

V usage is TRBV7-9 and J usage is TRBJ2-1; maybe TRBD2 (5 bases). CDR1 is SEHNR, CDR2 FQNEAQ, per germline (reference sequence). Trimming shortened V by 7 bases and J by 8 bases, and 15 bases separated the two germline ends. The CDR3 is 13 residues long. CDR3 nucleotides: TGTGCCAGCAACGCGGGTCCGGAGCATGAGCAGTTCTTC. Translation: CASNAGPEHEQFF. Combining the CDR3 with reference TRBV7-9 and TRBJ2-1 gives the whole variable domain DTGVSQNPRHKITKRGQNVTFRCDPISEHNRLYWYRQTLGQGPEFLTYFQNEAQLEKSRLLSDRFSAERPKGSFSTLEIQRTEQGDSAMYLCASNAGPEHEQFFGPGTRLTVL.

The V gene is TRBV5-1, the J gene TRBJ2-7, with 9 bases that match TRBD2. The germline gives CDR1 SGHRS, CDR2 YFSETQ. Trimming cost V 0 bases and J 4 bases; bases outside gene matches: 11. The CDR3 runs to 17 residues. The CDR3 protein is CASSLELAGSALYEQYF. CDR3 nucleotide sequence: TGCGCCAGCAGCTTGGAACTAGCGGGTTCGGCCCTTTACGAGCAGTACTTC.

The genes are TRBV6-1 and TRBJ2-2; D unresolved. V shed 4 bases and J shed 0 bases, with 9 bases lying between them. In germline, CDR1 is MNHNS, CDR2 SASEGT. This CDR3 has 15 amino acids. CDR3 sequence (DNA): TGTGCCAGCAGTGCGATTTCGGCGAACACCGGGGAGCTGTTTTTT. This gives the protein CASSAISANTGELFF.

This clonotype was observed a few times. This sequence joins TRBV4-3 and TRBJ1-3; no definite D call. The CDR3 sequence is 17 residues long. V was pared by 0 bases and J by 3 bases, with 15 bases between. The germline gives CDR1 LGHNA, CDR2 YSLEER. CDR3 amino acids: CASSQDWGEGIGNTIYF. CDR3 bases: TGCGCCAGCAGCCAAGATTGGGGAGAAGGGATTGGAAACACCATATATTTT.

DNA for the CDR3: TGTGCCAGCAGATCCGCGGACAGGGAAATTTTTGGCTACACCTTC. It encodes CASRSADREIFGYTF. The chain employs TRBV6-2 or TRBV6-3 and TRBJ1-2; 8 bases align to TRBD1. Germline V gives CDR1 MNHEY, CDR2 SVGEGT. The length of the CDR3 is 15 residues. V lost 6 bases, J lost 7 bases, and 13 bases stayed unmatched.

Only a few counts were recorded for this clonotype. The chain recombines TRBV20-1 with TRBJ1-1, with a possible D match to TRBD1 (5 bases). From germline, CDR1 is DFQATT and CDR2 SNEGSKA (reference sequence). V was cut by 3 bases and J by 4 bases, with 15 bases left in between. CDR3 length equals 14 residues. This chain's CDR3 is CSASPDGGGTEAFF. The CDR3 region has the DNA TGCAGTGCTAGTCCGGACGGGGGTGGCACTGAAGCTTTCTTT.